These T cell receptor beta chains were read from a single sample in a study of cytomegalovirus exposure and HLA in healthy donors. Assay used: immunoSEQ multiplex PCR; TCRdb lists only in-frame clones, some missing. The table shows about 170,000 clones, with around 76% occurring only once. Sequenced material: PBMCs. These receptors were taken from a female donor in good health and CMV-seronegative. Both conserved end residues are trimmed from each CDR3. The order of the fields is CDR3 protein, clone size, V gene, CDR3 length, J gene. Size is omitted from some rows. Given values are once, few, many or a class for expanded clones.

ASSLRGTGALGAQY	once	TRBV27	14	TRBJ2-5
ASSRRDRIYEQY	NA	TRBV4-2	12	TRBJ2-7
ASSYPGVGNTEAF	few	TRBV6-5	13	TRBJ1-1
ASSLGTGRNEQY	once	TRBV11-3	12	TRBJ2-7
ASSSSGQGSYEQY	few	TRBV6-5	13	TRBJ2-7
ASSPAGRELF	NA	TRBV7-3	10	TRBJ2-2
ASSYVQSSLNTEAF	once	TRBV6-6	14	TRBJ1-1
ASSLGSGSATNEKLF	NA	TRBV5-1	15	TRBJ1-4
ASSEQGYSGANVLT	NA	TRBV5-1	14	TRBJ2-6
ASSRRAKIQETQY	NA	TRBV2	13	TRBJ2-5
AWSSTAYQPQH	once	TRBV30	11	TRBJ1-5
ASRSDRDGSNQPQH	NA	TRBV19	14	TRBJ1-5
ASSTNPGQGGVRTGELF	NA	TRBV7-9	17	TRBJ2-2
ASSRRDSDYEQY	NA	TRBV19	12	TRBJ2-7
ASSVVAGSSYEQY	NA	TRBV9	13	TRBJ2-7
ASSTSGGPREQY	NA	TRBV27	12	TRBJ2-7
ASSWTPGEGGELF	NA	TRBV5-1	13	TRBJ2-2
ASSKKGGQGEYGYT	NA	TRBV21-1	14	TRBJ1-2
ASSEEWAGEADEQF	few	TRBV6-1	14	TRBJ2-1
ASSYRGLEQY	NA	TRBV6-6	10	NA
AISDGDRMNTEAF	NA	TRBV10-3	13	TRBJ1-1
ASRDTGGLAAF	NA	TRBV6-5	11	TRBJ1-1
ASSTRTGNTEAF	once	TRBV19	12	TRBJ1-1
ASSGGGGTGYGYT	NA	TRBV5-4	13	TRBJ1-2
ASSSTSTTDTQY	NA	TRBV7-7	12	TRBJ2-3
ASSEVDRVVQPQH	NA	TRBV2	13	TRBJ1-5
ASRSSPGNPGNTIY	NA	TRBV28	14	TRBJ1-3
ASSLFSGGGYNEQF	NA	TRBV5-6	14	TRBJ2-1
ASSLVTGNEKLF	NA	TRBV7-9	12	TRBJ1-4
ASSLGGGRTQY	NA	TRBV7-2	11	TRBJ2-5
ASSARQGILAEAF	few	TRBV9	13	TRBJ1-1
ASRQDSNYGYT	NA	TRBV5-1	11	TRBJ1-2
ASSFSDEQF	NA	TRBV7-9	9	TRBJ2-1
ASSESRGNSNQPQH	NA	TRBV25-1	14	TRBJ1-5
ASSRGTGDTEAF	NA	TRBV6-5	12	TRBJ1-1
ASSPSGVGNTIY	NA	TRBV7-3	12	TRBJ1-3
ASSFGDWTGNIQY	few	TRBV5-1	13	TRBJ2-4
ASSPLGQGGHEQY	NA	TRBV5-1	13	TRBJ2-7